A selection of T cell receptor beta chains follows, all from one sample in a study of PD-1 blockade in classical Hodgkin lymphoma. The table came from immunoSEQ multiplex PCR; TCRdb's copy has only in-frame clones and leaves some out. The repertoire holds roughly 17,000 clones, with approximately 83% as singletons. Here the sequenced sample was peripheral blood mononuclear cells (PBMCs), taken before the fourth cycle of nivolumab. All receptors derive from a human donor with classical Hodgkin lymphoma. The CDR3 runs from the conserved cysteine through the conserved F or W. The D gene is left open where the match is weak. Size is stated for part of the rows, as once, few or many counts, or as a class when the clone is expanded.

>.|TRBV7-9|TRBJ2-3|.
CASSLGWAEIRTDTQYF
TGTGCCAGCAGCTTAGGATGGGCAGAAATAAGAACAGATACGCAGTATTTT
>.|TRBV6-6|TRBJ1-5|TRBD1
CASRDSGTGNQPQHF
TGTGCCAGCAGGGATTCCGGGACAGGCAATCAGCCCCAGCATTTT
>.|TRBV5-1|TRBJ2-5|.
CASSAATVGETQYF
TGCGCCAGCAGCGCGGCTACTGTTGGGGAGACCCAGTACTTC
>.|TRBV6-6|TRBJ2-1|.
CASSYSRTANEQFF
TGTGCCAGCAGTTACTCTAGGACTGCAAATGAGCAGTTCTTC
>.|TRBV5-1|TRBJ2-5|TRBD2
CASSLGGLAQETQYF
TGCGCCAGCAGCTTGGGGGGACTAGCCCAAGAGACCCAGTACTTC
>.|TRBV21-1|TRBJ2-2|.
CASTSTAGFPSNTGELFF
TGTGCCAGCACCTCGACAGCGGGTTTCCCTTCGAACACCGGGGAGCTGTTTTTT
>.|TRBV6-1|TRBJ2-7|.
CASTLRGPYEQYF
TGTGCCAGCACCTTGCGGGGTCCCTACGAGCAGTACTTC
>.|TRBV2|TRBJ1-5|.
CASSASGSNQPQHF
TGTGCCAGCAGTGCTTCGGGTAGTAATCAGCCCCAGCATTTT
>.|TRBV5-1|TRBJ1-4|.
CASSLSGSTSNEKLFF
TGCGCCAGCAGCTTGTCCGGCTCAACCTCTAATGAAAAACTGTTTTTT
>.|TRBV5-1|TRBJ2-1|TRBD2
CASSSLAGLDNEQFF
TGCGCCAGCAGCTCACTAGCGGGCCTCGACAATGAGCAGTTCTTC
>.|TRBV5-1|TRBJ1-4|TRBD1
CASSEQGLTNEKLFF
TGCGCCAGCAGCGAACAGGGGTTGACTAATGAAAAACTGTTTTTT
>few|TRBV5-6|TRBJ2-5|TRBD1
CASSLEGQGAGWETQYF
TGTGCCAGCAGCTTGGAAGGACAGGGGGCGGGTTGGGAGACCCAGTACTTC
>.|TRBV6-5|TRBJ1-3|TRBD1
CATLTGASSGNTIYF
TGTGCCACCCTGACAGGGGCGAGCTCTGGAAACACCATATATTTT
>.|TRBV29-1|TRBJ2-7|.
CSVVSPRMDEQYF
TGCAGCGTTGTGTCCCCTCGGATGGACGAGCAGTACTTC
>.|TRBV7-2|TRBJ1-2|.
CASSPQGPTNYGYTF
TGTGCCAGCAGCCCACAGGGACCGACAAACTATGGCTACACCTTC
>.|TRBV7-2|TRBJ2-5|.
CASSLGTKETQYF
TGTGCCAGCAGCTTGGGGACCAAAGAGACCCAGTACTTC
>.|TRBV6-1|TRBJ2-4|.
CASSYYGHIQYF
TGTGCCAGCAGTTATTACGGCCACATTCAGTACTTC
>.|TRBV18|TRBJ2-1|.
CASSREGGAYNEQFF
TGTGCCAGCTCACGGGAAGGGGGGGCCTACAATGAGCAGTTCTTC
>.|TRBV13|TRBJ2-7|.
CASSDGGQLGSYEQYF
TGTGCCAGCAGCGACGGAGGACAGCTCGGATCCTACGAGCAGTACTTC
>.|TRBV5-1|TRBJ2-1|TRBD2
CASSLGLANEQFF
TGCGCCAGCAGCTTGGGACTAGCCAATGAGCAGTTCTTC
>.|TRBV7-9|TRBJ2-7|TRBD1
CASSQTGVRYEQYF
TGTGCCAGCAGCCAAACAGGGGTAAGGTACGAGCAGTACTTC
>.|TRBV4-1|TRBJ1-1|.
CASSQESLTGNTEAFF
TGCGCCAGCAGCCAAGAGAGCTTAACAGGGAACACTGAAGCTTTCTTT
>.|TRBV5-1|TRBJ2-5|TRBD1
CASSLAGTGGQETQYF
TGCGCCAGCAGCTTGGCCGGGACAGGGGGACAAGAGACCCAGTACTTC
>.|TRBV6-1|TRBJ2-4|.
CASSRSGHHKNIQYF
TGTGCCAGCAGCCGCTCGGGACACCACAAAAACATTCAGTACTTC
>.|TRBV30|TRBJ2-1|TRBD2
CAWVRRPLAGVNNEQFF
TGTGCCTGGGTGAGGAGACCTCTAGCGGGGGTGAACAATGAGCAGTTCTTC
>.|TRBV4-1|TRBJ2-5|.
CASSLFSQETQYF
TGCGCCAGCAGCCTTTTCAGCCAAGAGACCCAGTACTTC